This T cell receptor beta chain was obtained from a study of technical replicates of blood from several donors. The ends lost 3 bases at V and 9 bases at J; junction bases unmatched: 9. Germline values: CDR1 MGHDK, CDR2 SYGVNS. The CDR3 sequence is 16 residues long. Assay used: immunoSEQ multiplex PCR; TCRdb lists only in-frame clones, some missing. The table lists about 66,000 clones, around 91% of them singletons, with about 0.4% in the top ten. The V gene is TRBV25-1, the J gene TRBJ2-1, with 12 bases identical to TRBD2. The specimen was T cells isolated from PBMCs. This clonotype originated in a human donor in good health. CDR3 loop: CASSDPTSGSHGEQFF. Here the CDR3 DNA reads TGTGCCAGCAGTGATCCGACTAGCGGGAGTCATGGTGAGCAGTTCTTC.